The rows below give T cell receptor beta chains drawn from one sample of a study of response to subunit inactivated influenza vaccine. TCRdb analysed the RT-PCR reads with MiXCR anew, one entry per CDR3 protein. Seen here are roughly 780,000 distinct CDR3 sequences, less than 20% observed once, and the top ten hold roughly a tenth. The source material was PBMCs from blood, sampled roughly 5 days after vaccination. These receptors were collected from a man aged 45 to 65 who received an inactivated influenza vaccine. Both conserved end residues are part of each CDR3. A D gene is named only where the DNA matches it firmly. Clone size is given for some rows only: seen once, a few or many times, or a class if the clone is expanded.

D	J	size	length	V	DNA	CDR3
TRBD2	TRBJ2-3	many	15	TRBV27	TGTGCCAGCAGTTTACTAGCGGGAGTTGCAGATACGCAGTATTTT	CASSLLAGVADTQYF
-	TRBJ2-1	few	12	TRBV20-1	TGCAGTGCTAGCGGACTGAACAATGAGCAGTTCTTC	CSASGLNNEQFF
-	TRBJ2-3	many	13	TRBV12-3/TRBV12-4	TGTGCCAGCAGAAACACAGGAACAGATACGCAGTATTTT	CASRNTGTDTQYF
-	TRBJ2-7	few	15	TRBV18	TGTGCCAGCTCAAGGACAGACCGAGGCCCCTACGAGCAGTACTTC	CASSRTDRGPYEQYF
TRBD1	TRBJ1-2	-	14	TRBV9	TGTGCCAGCAGCGACCGGGACAGGATTGGTGGCTACACCTTC	CASSDRDRIGGYTF
-	TRBJ2-7	-	14	TRBV4-2	TGTGCCAGCAGCCAAGACGCTAAAAACTACGAGCAGTACTTC	CASSQDAKNYEQYF
-	TRBJ2-1	few	12	TRBV30	TGTGCCTGGACCCGGGACTACAATGAGCAGTTCTTC	CAWTRDYNEQFF
TRBD2	TRBJ2-1	-	17	TRBV15	TGTGCCACCAGCAGAGGGGGGGCTAGCGGGAGACTGAATGAGCAGTTCTTC	CATSRGGASGRLNEQFF
-	TRBJ2-7	-	16	TRBV9	TGTGCCAGCAGCGTAGGGGGGGGCGGAGGGGACTACGAGCAGTACTTC	CASSVGGGGGDYEQYF
-	TRBJ2-2	few	11	TRBV20-1	TGCAGTGCTACCAGTTCCGGGGAGCTGTTTTTT	CSATSSGELFF
TRBD1	TRBJ2-7	few	15	TRBV12-3/TRBV12-4	TGTGCCAGCAGCACCACAGGGGTAGGCACCTACGAGCAGTACTTC	CASSTTGVGTYEQYF
-	TRBJ1-2	-	12	TRBV29-1	TGCAGCGTTGGACAGCCTAACTATGGCTACACCTTC	CSVGQPNYGYTF
-	TRBJ1-4	-	16	TRBV7-2	TGTGCCAGCAGCTTATCTACAAGCTCAACTAATGAAAAACTGTTTTTT	CASSLSTSSTNEKLFF
TRBD2	TRBJ2-3	-	17	TRBV20-1	TGCAGTGCTAGAGAGCCTGGGACTAGATCTAGCACAGATAGGCAGTATTTT	CSAREPGTRSSTDRQYF
-	TRBJ1-5	-	13	TRBV6-6	TGTGCCAGCAGCCAATCTTGGAATCAGCCCCAGCATTTT	CASSQSWNQPQHF
-	TRBJ2-3	many	16	TRBV29-1	TGCAGCGTTTATCAGGGATCGGGGTTAGCCACAGATACGCAGTATTTT	CSVYQGSGLATDTQYF
-	TRBJ1-1	few	17	TRBV4-1	TGCGCCAGCAGCCAAGAAACACTATTGACACAGAACACTGAAGCTTTCTTT	CASSQETLLTQNTEAFF
-	TRBJ2-3	few	14	TRBV12-3/TRBV12-4	TGTGCCAGCAGTTTAGGGGGGCCGGAAGATACGCAGTATTTT	CASSLGGPEDTQYF
TRBD1	TRBJ2-5	many	15	TRBV7-9	TGTGCCAGCAGCCACCGGGACAGGGCACAAGAGACCCAGTACTTC	CASSHRDRAQETQYF
-	TRBJ2-1	-	14	TRBV6-1	TGTGCCAGTAGACTGGGGTTTTCCTACAATGAGCAGTTCTTC	CASRLGFSYNEQFF
TRBD1	TRBJ1-2	-	14	TRBV6-5	TGTGCCAGCAGTTGGGACAGGCCCCTTGGAGGCTACACCTTC	CASSWDRPLGGYTF
TRBD2	TRBJ2-6	-	18	TRBV10-3	TGTGCCATCAGTGGGCCTAGCGGGGGTGGACTTGGGGCCAACGTCCTGACTTTC	CAISGPSGGGLGANVLTF